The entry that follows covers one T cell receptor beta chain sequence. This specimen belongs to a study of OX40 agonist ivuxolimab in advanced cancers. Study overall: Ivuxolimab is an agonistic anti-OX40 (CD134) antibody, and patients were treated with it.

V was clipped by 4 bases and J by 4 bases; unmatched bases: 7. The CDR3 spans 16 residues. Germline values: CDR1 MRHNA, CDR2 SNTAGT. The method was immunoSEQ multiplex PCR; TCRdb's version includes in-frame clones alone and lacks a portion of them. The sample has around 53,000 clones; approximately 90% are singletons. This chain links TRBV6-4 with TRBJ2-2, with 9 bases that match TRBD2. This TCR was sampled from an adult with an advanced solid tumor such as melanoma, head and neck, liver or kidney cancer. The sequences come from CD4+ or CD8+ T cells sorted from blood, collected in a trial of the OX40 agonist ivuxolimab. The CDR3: CASSVSSGTVTGELFF. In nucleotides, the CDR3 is TGTGCCAGCAGTGTGTCTAGCGGGACGGTCACCGGGGAGCTGTTTTTT.